This TCR beta chain was observed in a study of control samples from healthy donors and cancer patients. There are 13 residues in the CDR3. V shed 1 base and J shed 5 bases, with 8 bases lying between them. CDR1 is SEHNR, CDR2 FQNEAQ, per germline (reference sequence). Clones were sequenced by immunoSEQ multiplex PCR, and TCRdb holds only the in-frame ones, with some missing. The sample has approximately 46,000 clones; around 87% are singletons. V and J are TRBV7-9 and TRBJ2-5; D perhaps matches TRBD2 (6 bases). The receptor was derived from a woman aged 55-75 years with lung cancer. Sequenced input: PBMCs. The CDR3: CASSLVADETQYF. The CDR3 coding sequence is TGTGCCAGCAGCTTAGTAGCGGACGAGACCCAGTACTTC.